The next 29 T cell receptor beta chains were all read from a single sample in a study of T cell responses to AZD1222 COVID-19 vaccine (dated by TCRdb to 2020 to 2022). The library came from the immunoSEQ multiplex PCR assay. TCRdb retrieved this table from immuneACCESS and kept in-frame rearrangements only. Not all clones are present; in checked studies, unresolved V genes account for under half, and no reason is known for the remainder. For this sample there are roughly 130,000 clones; roughly 90% appear just once. The leading ten clones occupy 5% to 6.5% of the sample. Reading the label with the study, this specimen's time point is: baseline before first vaccination. Source: peripheral blood, taken on day 0 of AZD1222 vaccination. The origin of the receptors is an adult in good health.

This chain connects TRBV6-5 to TRBJ2-7; D gene uncertain. This CDR3 is built from 13 residues. Trimming removed 5 bases from V and 6 bases from J, with 14 bases in between. In germline, CDR1 is MNHEY, CDR2 SVGAGI. This chain's CDR3 is CASSTGESSEQYF. In DNA, the CDR3 is TGTGCCAGCAGTACTGGTGAATCAAGCGAGCAGTACTTC.

V is TRBV19 and J is TRBJ2-7; TRBD2 agrees at 13 bases. CDR3 length equals 17 residues. Trimming cost V 6 bases and J 4 bases; bases outside gene matches: 12. CDR1 and CDR2 (germline): LNHDA, SQIVND (reference sequence). The CDR3 reads CASSLLAGGSPGYEQYF. The CDR3 nucleotides are TGTGCCAGTAGCCTACTAGCGGGAGGGAGCCCTGGATACGAGCAGTACTTC.

The rearrangement uses TRBV5-8 and TRBJ1-1, with no clear D. The V end was cut by 4 bases, the J end by 2 bases, with 21 bases between. Germline loops: CDR1 SGHTS, CDR2 YDEGEE. This CDR3 comprises 17 residues. The CDR3 DNA follows: TGTGCCAGCAGCCTTTTAGTCTTAAACAGTCCTAACACTGAAGCTTTCTTT. Translation gives CASSLLVLNSPNTEAFF.

This clone came up once. The chain joins TRBV15 to TRBJ1-4, with D perhaps TRBD1 (5 bases). Germline CDR1 and CDR2: LNHNV and YYDKDF (reference sequence). V was pared by 1 base and J by 7 bases, with 10 bases between. The CDR3 has 14 residues. The CDR3: CATSRGGGGEKLFF. The CDR3 nucleotides are TGTGCCACCAGCAGAGGCGGCGGGGGTGAAAAACTGTTTTTT.

The rearrangement uses TRBV28 and TRBJ1-6; D is undetermined. V was shortened by 3 bases and J by 10 bases, with 19 bases between the two germline ends. The germline CDR1 and CDR2 sequences are MDHEN and SYDVKM. The CDR3 runs 16 residues. The CDR3 DNA follows: TGTGCCAGCAGTTTGACATTCGGAACGGGTTGGTCACCCCTCCACTTT. Protein sequence: CASSLTFGTGWSPLHF.

This chain joins TRBV6-5 and TRBJ1-6; D call uncertain. The germline V gene encodes CDR1 MNHEY and CDR2 SVGAGI. This CDR3 spans 14 amino acids. Deletions cut 6 bases from V and 10 bases from J, with 16 bases between. The chain's CDR3 is CASRTNGGFSPLHF. The CDR3 DNA is TGTGCCAGCAGGACTAATGGAGGTTTCTCACCCCTCCACTTT.

V gene TRBV3-1 (or the pseudogene TRBV3-2) combines with J gene TRBJ2-1; 11 positions agree with TRBD2. This CDR3 is 17 amino acids long. Germline values: CDR1 LGHDT, CDR2 YNNKEL (reference sequence). The V segment lost 4 bases and the J segment 8 bases; nucleotides outside the gene matches: 13. CDR3 coding DNA: TGTGCCAGCAGCCCCCGCTCTTTAGCGGGAGGGTGGCATGAGCAGTTCTTC. Protein product: CASSPRSLAGGWHEQFF.

By frequency in the sample, this clone is medium-sized. CDR3: CASREQGNEKLFF. The CDR3 nucleotides are TGCGCCAGCAGGGAACAGGGTAATGAAAAACTGTTTTTT. The chain has TRBV4-1 and TRBJ1-4; TRBD1 might be the D (6 bases). The CDR3 is 13 amino acids. V lost 6 bases, J lost 4 bases, and 9 bases lay in between. Germline CDR1 and CDR2: MGHRA and YSYEKL.

This sequence joins TRBV24-1 and TRBJ1-5; perhaps TRBD1 as D (6 bases). Trimming cost V 6 bases and J 2 bases, with 28 bases left between them. Germline V gene data show CDR1 as KGHDR and CDR2 as SFDVKD. This CDR3 has 20 amino acids. CDR3 amino acids: CATSPGFDRTNPLRNQPQHF. DNA of the CDR3: TGTGCCACCAGTCCAGGATTCGACAGGACCAACCCCTTACGCAATCAGCCCCAGCATTTT.

This sequence joins TRBV5-1 and TRBJ2-6, with 9 bases aligning to TRBD1. Per germline, CDR1 SGHRS and CDR2 YFSETQ. V lost 7 bases and J lost 0; bases outside the gene matches: 8. The CDR3 spans 17 residues. In DNA form, the CDR3 reads TGCGCCAGCTTCAACCCGGGACAGGGCTCTGGGGCCAACGTCCTGACTTTC. It yields the protein CASFNPGQGSGANVLTF. Supplemented by reference TRBV5-1 and TRBJ2-6, the full variable domain reads KAGVTQTPRYLIKTRGQQVTLSCSPISGHRSVSWYQQTPGQGLQFLFEYFSETQRNKGNFPGRFSGRQFSNSRSEMNVSTLELGDSALYLCASFNPGQGSGANVLTFGAGSRLTVL.

The V call is TRBV7-3, the J call TRBJ2-2; 11 nucleotides agree with TRBD1. Germline CDR1 reads SGHTA; CDR2 reads FQGTGA. J was trimmed by 4 bases and V by 2 bases; bases with no gene match: 3. CDR3 length: 16 residues. The CDR3 sequence is CASSLGQGAGTGELFF. The CDR3 region has the DNA TGTGCCAGCAGCTTAGGACAGGGGGCGGGCACCGGGGAGCTGTTTTTT.

This sequence joins TRBV9 and TRBJ2-1; TRBD2 aligns across 8 bases. CDR3 length: 15 amino acids. Losses at the gene ends were 4 bases for V and 7 bases for J; bases not matched to a gene: 10. Per the germline V gene, CDR1 is SGDLS and CDR2 is YYNGEE. CDR3 in amino acids: CASSPREGVGNEQFF. CDR3 nucleotide sequence: TGTGCCAGCAGCCCCCGGGAGGGGGTCGGGAATGAGCAGTTCTTC.

The chain combines TRBV15 with TRBJ1-5; D is unclear. CDR3 length: 14 residues. Trimming pared 2 bases from V and 1 base from J, leaving 6 bases between. Germline lookup yields CDR1 LNHNV and CDR2 YYDKDF (reference sequence). The CDR3 protein is CATSRRGSNQPQHF. The CDR3 nucleotides read TGTGCCACCAGCAGACGAGGGAGCAATCAGCCCCAGCATTTT.

V gene TRBV6-5 combines with J gene TRBJ1-2; D possibly corresponds to TRBD1 (6 bases). The CDR3 loop spans 14 amino acids. Germline CDR1 MNHEY, CDR2 SVGAGI. V gave up 9 bases and J gave up 1 base, with 15 bases separating them. CDR3 sequence reads: CASKYRENNYGYTF. DNA for the CDR3: TGTGCCAGTAAATACAGGGAGAATAACTATGGCTACACCTTC.

The rearrangement links TRBV5-6 to TRBJ2-7, with a weak D call TRBD1 (6 bases). CDR3 length: 14 amino acids. The germline V gene has CDR1 SGHDT and CDR2 YYEEEE. Trimming removed 2 bases from V and 3 bases from J, with 12 bases in between. The chain's CDR3 is CASSLQGRSYEQYF. As DNA, the CDR3 is TGTGCCAGCAGCTTACAGGGAAGAAGCTACGAGCAGTACTTC.

This clone was observed a few times. This sequence joins TRBV5-6 and TRBJ2-7; D not certain. The CDR3 loop spans 15 amino acids. V gave up 1 base and J gave up 3 bases, with 14 bases separating them. In germline, CDR1 is SGHDT, CDR2 YYEEEE. CDR3: CASSLLQTILYEQYF. CDR3 nucleotides: TGTGCCAGCAGCTTGTTACAAACAATCCTCTACGAGCAGTACTTC.

This chain uses TRBV19 with TRBJ1-5, with 7 nucleotides matching TRBD1. The trim removed 3 bases at V and 4 bases at J, leaving 9 bases unmatched. CDR1 is LNHDA and CDR2 is SQIVND in the germline V gene (reference sequence). This CDR3 is built from 16 residues. The CDR3 sequence: CASSILSIQGNQPQHF. The CDR3 DNA sequence: TGTGCCAGTAGTATCTTAAGCATACAGGGGAATCAGCCCCAGCATTTT.

The CDR3 here is CASSLGADNEQYF. The DNA for the CDR3 is TGTGCCAGCAGCTTAGGGGCAGACAACGAGCAGTACTTC. The chain couples TRBV5-4 to TRBJ2-7; TRBD1 is a possible D gene (5 bases). CDR3 length: 13 amino acids. Germline lookup yields CDR1 SGHNT and CDR2 YYREEE (reference sequence). Trimming removed 2 bases from V and 5 bases from J, with 11 bases in between. Full variable domain (missing parts from reference TRBV5-4 and TRBJ2-7): ETGVTQSPTHLIKTRGQQVTLRCSSQSGHNTVSWYQQALGQGPQFIFQYYREEENGRGNFPPRFSGLQFPNYSSELNVNALELDDSALYLCASSLGADNEQYFGPGTRLTVT.

The chain employs TRBV10-3 and TRBJ1-6; D perhaps matches TRBD1 (6 bases). Trimming cost V 8 bases and J 9 bases, with 17 bases left between them. The CDR3 totals 14 residues. Germline V lookup: CDR1 ENHRY, CDR2 SYGVKD. CDR3 DNA: TGTGCCATCGGCCCATCAGGGGAAGGTTCACCCCTCCACTTT. It translates to CAIGPSGEGSPLHF.

This sequence joins TRBV15 and TRBJ1-2; 7 nucleotides align to TRBD1. This CDR3 region has 16 residues. V trimming: 0 bases; J trimming: 2 bases; junction bases outside the gene matches: 6. Germline lookup yields CDR1 LNHNV and CDR2 YYDKDF (reference sequence). CDR3 region: CATSRDAGQRNYGYTF. The CDR3 coding sequence is TGTGCCACCAGCAGAGACGCGGGACAGAGGAACTATGGCTACACCTTC. Full variable domain (missing parts from reference TRBV15 and TRBJ1-2): DAMVIQNPRYQVTQFGKPVTLSCSQTLNHNVMYWYQQKSSQAPKLLFHYYDKDFNNEADTPDNFQSRRPNTSFCFLDIRSPGLGDTAMYLCATSRDAGQRNYGYTFGSGTRLTVV.

The rearrangement uses TRBV7-8 and TRBJ2-5; D perhaps matches TRBD2 (5 bases). Germline V gives CDR1 SGHVS, CDR2 FQNEAQ. The CDR3 consists of 13 residues. V gave up 10 bases and J gave up 3 bases, with 15 bases separating them. CDR3 residues: CATERAEKETQYF. CDR3 nucleotides: TGTGCCACCGAGAGGGCAGAAAAAGAGACCCAGTACTTC.

This sequence joins TRBV11-2 and TRBJ1-6, with D maybe TRBD1 (5 bases). This CDR3 has 14 residues. The germline V gene encodes CDR1 SGHAT and CDR2 FQNNGV. Trimming cost V 4 bases and J 9 bases, with 13 bases left between them. The CDR3 spells CASSWAGGGSPLHF. The CDR3 DNA is TGTGCCAGCAGCTGGGCGGGGGGAGGTTCACCCCTCCACTTT.

This clone has just a few counts. The chain has TRBV13 and TRBJ2-7, with 8 bases matching TRBD1. This CDR3 is 15 amino acids long. The germline V gene has CDR1 PRHDT and CDR2 FYEKMQ (reference sequence). V lost 5 bases, J lost 1 base, and 7 bases stayed unmatched. The CDR3 is CASSLTGGNSYEQYF. The DNA of the CDR3 is TGTGCCAGCAGCCTAACAGGGGGAAATTCCTACGAGCAGTACTTC.

The gene calls are TRBV7-2 and TRBJ1-2; a possible D gene is TRBD1 (5 bases). Trimming removed 1 base at V and 4 bases at J, with 10 bases between. This CDR3 is 14 amino acids long. The germline CDR1 and CDR2 sequences are SGHTA and FQGNSA. The CDR3 sequence is CASSLVGGSYGYTF. The DNA of the CDR3 is TGTGCCAGCAGCTTAGTTGGGGGATCCTATGGCTACACCTTC.

A word on this clone: It is unclear where the CDR3 begins or ends on the DNA, so no DNA is shown, and the CDR3 is as TCRdb lists it. The rearrangement joins TRBV27 to TRBJ2-1; TRBD1, the table's D call, lacks a check against the DNA. The CDR3 extends over 18 residues, inclusive of both ends. Germline V gene data show CDR1 as MNHEY and CDR2 as SMNVEV (reference sequence). The CDR3 protein is CASSSVRGAGTGNNEQFF.

V usage is TRBV13 and J usage is TRBJ2-1, with 9 bases matching TRBD2. The CDR3 spans 15 residues. With V trimmed by 3 bases and J by 7 bases, 7 bases remained unmatched. Germline values: CDR1 PRHDT, CDR2 FYEKMQ (reference sequence). The CDR3 loop is CASSLLAGVMNEQFF. The CDR3, as DNA: TGTGCCAGCAGCTTGTTAGCGGGAGTAATGAATGAGCAGTTCTTC. The variable domain in full, completed from reference TRBV13 and TRBJ2-1, reads AAGVIQSPRHLIKEKRETATLKCYPIPRHDTVYWYQQGPGQDPQFLISFYEKMQSDKGSIPDRFSAQQFSDYHSELNMSSLELGDSALYFCASSLLAGVMNEQFFGPGTRLTVL.

The V and J genes are TRBV3-1 (or the pseudogene TRBV3-2) and TRBJ1-5, with D hard to call. The CDR3 runs to 13 residues. V lost 1 base and J lost 6, with 7 bases in between. Germline-derived CDR1 and CDR2 are LGHDT and YNNKEL (reference sequence). The CDR3 DNA is TGTGCCAGCAGCCAAGGTGCGGGTCAGCCCCAGCATTTT. It encodes CASSQGAGQPQHF.

The V gene is TRBV5-6, the J gene TRBJ2-7; 7 nucleotides agree with TRBD1. The germline V gene has CDR1 SGHDT and CDR2 YYEEEE. This CDR3 comprises 15 residues. J gave up 3 bases and V 4 bases, and 10 bases lay outside the gene matches. The CDR3 DNA follows: TGTGCCAGCAGCCTCATAGGACAGGCGAGCTACGAGCAGTACTTC. Translated: CASSLIGQASYEQYF.

This chain connects TRBV9 to TRBJ1-2; 9 nucleotides align to TRBD1. The CDR3 extends over 14 amino acids. The germline CDR1 and CDR2 sequences are SGDLS and YYNGEE. The V gene end was trimmed by 4 bases and the J gene end by 4 bases; junction bases not matched to a gene: 5. The CDR3 spells CASSTRTGVYGYTF. Here the CDR3 DNA reads TGTGCCAGCAGCACCCGGACAGGGGTCTATGGCTACACCTTC.